This T cell receptor (beta chain) was retrieved from a study of neoadjuvant anti-PD-1 for oral cavity cancer. Study-level information: Nivolumab at 3 mg/kg was mostly given biweekly, three to four doses, pre-surgery.

Assay used: immunoSEQ multiplex PCR; TCRdb lists only in-frame clones, some missing. The sample holds approximately 10,000 clones, under 75% seen once. Time point defined: after neoadjuvant nivolumab, at surgical resection. Cohort: HPV-negative, locally advanced oral cavity squamous cell carcinoma patients. With V trimmed by 3 bases and J by 5 bases, 13 bases remained unmatched. The CDR3 has 16 residues. Germline loops: CDR1 SGHDT, CDR2 YYEEEE. The TCR was taken from a person aged 40 to 85 with oral cavity squamous cell carcinoma. V gene TRBV5-6 combines with J gene TRBJ1-1; 7 positions agree with TRBD1. This specimen consisted of PBMCs, obtained after nivolumab (anti-PD-1) treatment. The CDR3, as DNA: TGTGCCAGCAGCTCCAATACACAGGGGCGGGGGACTGAAGCTTTCTTT. Its translation is CASSSNTQGRGTEAFF. Full variable domain (missing parts from reference TRBV5-6 and TRBJ1-1): DAGVTQSPTHLIKTRGQQVTLRCSPKSGHDTVSWYQQALGQGPQFIFQYYEEEERQRGNFPDRFSGHQFPNYSSELNVNALLLGDSALYLCASSSNTQGRGTEAFFGQGTRLTVV.